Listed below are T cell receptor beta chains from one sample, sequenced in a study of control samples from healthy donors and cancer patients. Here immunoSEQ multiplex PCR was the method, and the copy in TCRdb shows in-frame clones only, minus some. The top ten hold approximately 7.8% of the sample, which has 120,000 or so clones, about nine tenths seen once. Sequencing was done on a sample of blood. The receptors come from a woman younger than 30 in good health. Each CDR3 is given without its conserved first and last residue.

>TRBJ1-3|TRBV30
AWIPLGSGNTIY
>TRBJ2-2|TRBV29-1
SAPGARGGEGGELF
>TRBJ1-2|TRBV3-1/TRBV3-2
ASSQDRSGANYGYT
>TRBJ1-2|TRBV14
ASSPIPNYGYT
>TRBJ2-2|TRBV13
ASSLGRVGGDTGELF
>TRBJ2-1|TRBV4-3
ASSQDPRGLQYNEQF
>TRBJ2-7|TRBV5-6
ASSFGASYEQY
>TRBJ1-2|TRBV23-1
ASNQGSYGYT
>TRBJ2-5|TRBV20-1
SATQGETQY
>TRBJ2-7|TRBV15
ATSRGRGGPMEY
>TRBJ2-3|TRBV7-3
ASSLTEGFAERTDTQY